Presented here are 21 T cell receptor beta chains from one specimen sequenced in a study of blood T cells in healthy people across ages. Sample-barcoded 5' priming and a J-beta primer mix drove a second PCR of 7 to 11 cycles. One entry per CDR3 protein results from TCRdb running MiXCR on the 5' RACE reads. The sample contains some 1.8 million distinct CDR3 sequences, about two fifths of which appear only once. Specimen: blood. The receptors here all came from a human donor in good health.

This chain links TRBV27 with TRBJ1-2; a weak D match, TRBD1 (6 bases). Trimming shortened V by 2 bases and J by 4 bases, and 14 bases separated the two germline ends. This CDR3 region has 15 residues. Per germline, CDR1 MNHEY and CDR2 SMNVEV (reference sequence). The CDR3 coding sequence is TGTGCCAGCAGTTTAGGCGCAGGGGTAGGCTATGGCTACACCTTC. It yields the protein CASSLGAGVGYGYTF.

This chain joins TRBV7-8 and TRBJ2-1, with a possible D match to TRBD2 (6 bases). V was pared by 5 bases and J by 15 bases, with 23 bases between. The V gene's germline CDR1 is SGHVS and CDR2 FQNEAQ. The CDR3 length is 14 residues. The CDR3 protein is CASSPSRDSLVRFF. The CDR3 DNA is TGTGCCAGCAGCCCGAGCCGGGACTCCCTTGTCAGGTTCTTC.

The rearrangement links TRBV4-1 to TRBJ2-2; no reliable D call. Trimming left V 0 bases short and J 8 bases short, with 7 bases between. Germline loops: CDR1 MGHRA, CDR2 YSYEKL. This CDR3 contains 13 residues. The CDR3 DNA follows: TGCGCCAGCAGCCAAGACGTATCGGGGGAGCTGTTTTTT. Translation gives CASSQDVSGELFF.

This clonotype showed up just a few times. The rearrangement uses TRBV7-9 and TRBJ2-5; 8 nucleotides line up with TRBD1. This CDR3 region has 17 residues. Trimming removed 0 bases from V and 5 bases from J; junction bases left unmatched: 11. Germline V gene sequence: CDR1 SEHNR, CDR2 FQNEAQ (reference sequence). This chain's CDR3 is CASSLAMSGQGRETQYF. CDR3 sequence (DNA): TGTGCCAGCAGCTTAGCTATGTCCGGACAGGGCAGGGAGACCCAGTACTTC.

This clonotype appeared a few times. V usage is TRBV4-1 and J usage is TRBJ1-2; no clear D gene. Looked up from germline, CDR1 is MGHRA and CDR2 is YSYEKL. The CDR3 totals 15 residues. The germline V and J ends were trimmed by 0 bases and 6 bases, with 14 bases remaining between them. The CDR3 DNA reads TGCGCCAGCAGCCAAGAGTTGGAGGGTTCGGATGGCTACACCTTC. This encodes CASSQELEGSDGYTF.

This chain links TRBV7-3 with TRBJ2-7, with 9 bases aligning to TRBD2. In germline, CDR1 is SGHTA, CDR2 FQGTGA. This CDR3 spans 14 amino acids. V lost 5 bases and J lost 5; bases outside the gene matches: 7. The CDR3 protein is CASSPSGGINEQYF. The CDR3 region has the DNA TGTGCCAGCAGCCCAAGCGGGGGGATCAACGAGCAGTACTTC.

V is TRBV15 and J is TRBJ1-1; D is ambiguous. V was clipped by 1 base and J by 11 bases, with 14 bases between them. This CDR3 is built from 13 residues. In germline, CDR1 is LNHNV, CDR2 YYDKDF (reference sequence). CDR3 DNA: TGTGCCACCAGCAGAGGGGCCATCGAGGGCGCTTTCTTT. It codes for CATSRGAIEGAFF. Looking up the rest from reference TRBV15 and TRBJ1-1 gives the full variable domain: DAMVIQNPRYQVTQFGKPVTLSCSQTLNHNVMYWYQQKSSQAPKLLFHYYDKDFNNEADTPDNFQSRRPNTSFCFLDIRSPGLGDTAMYLCATSRGAIEGAFFGQGTRLTVV.

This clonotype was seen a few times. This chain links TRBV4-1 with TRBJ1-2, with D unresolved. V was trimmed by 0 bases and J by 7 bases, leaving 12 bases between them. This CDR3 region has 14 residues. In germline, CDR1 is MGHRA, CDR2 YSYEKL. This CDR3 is CASSQDLAVIGYTF. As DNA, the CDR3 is TGCGCCAGCAGCCAAGATTTAGCAGTTATTGGCTACACCTTC.

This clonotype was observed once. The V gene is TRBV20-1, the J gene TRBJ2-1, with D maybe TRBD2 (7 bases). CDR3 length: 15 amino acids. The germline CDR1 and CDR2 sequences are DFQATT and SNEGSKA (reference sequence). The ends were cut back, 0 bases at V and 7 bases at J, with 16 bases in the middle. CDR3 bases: TGCAGTGCTAGAGATCTGTGGGGGGGCAGGAATGAGCAGTTCTTC. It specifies CSARDLWGGRNEQFF.

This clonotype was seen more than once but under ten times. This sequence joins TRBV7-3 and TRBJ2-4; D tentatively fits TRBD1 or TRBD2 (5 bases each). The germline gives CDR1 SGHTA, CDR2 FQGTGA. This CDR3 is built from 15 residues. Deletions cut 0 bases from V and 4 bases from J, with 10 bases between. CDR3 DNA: TGTGCCAGCAGCTTAACACCGGGACCGAAAAACATTCAGTACTTC. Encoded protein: CASSLTPGPKNIQYF.

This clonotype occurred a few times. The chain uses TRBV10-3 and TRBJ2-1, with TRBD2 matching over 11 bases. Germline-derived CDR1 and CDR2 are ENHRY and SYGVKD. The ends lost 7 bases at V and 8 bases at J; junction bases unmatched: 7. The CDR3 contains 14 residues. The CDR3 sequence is CAITGTSGQDEQFF. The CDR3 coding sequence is TGTGCCATCACCGGGACTAGCGGTCAGGATGAGCAGTTCTTC.

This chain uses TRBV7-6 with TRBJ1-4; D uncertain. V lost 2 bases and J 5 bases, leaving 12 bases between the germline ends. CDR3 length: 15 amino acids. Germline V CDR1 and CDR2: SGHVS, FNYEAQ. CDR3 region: CASSLLRDRNEKLFF. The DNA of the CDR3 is TGTGCCAGCAGCTTATTGCGGGATAGAAATGAAAAACTGTTTTTT.

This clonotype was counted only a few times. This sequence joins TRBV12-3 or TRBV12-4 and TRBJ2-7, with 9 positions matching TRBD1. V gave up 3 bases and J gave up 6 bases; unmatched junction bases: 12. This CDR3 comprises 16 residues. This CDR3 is CASSLRGSGTGSEQYF. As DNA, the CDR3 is TGTGCCAGCAGTTTGCGTGGGTCCGGGACAGGGTCCGAGCAGTACTTC.

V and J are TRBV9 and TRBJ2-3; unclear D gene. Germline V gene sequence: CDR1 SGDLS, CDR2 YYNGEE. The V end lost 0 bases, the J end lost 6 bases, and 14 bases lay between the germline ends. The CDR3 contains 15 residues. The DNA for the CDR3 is TGTGCCAGCAGCGTAGGTATAGGCCAAGGTGATACGCAGTATTTT. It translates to CASSVGIGQGDTQYF.

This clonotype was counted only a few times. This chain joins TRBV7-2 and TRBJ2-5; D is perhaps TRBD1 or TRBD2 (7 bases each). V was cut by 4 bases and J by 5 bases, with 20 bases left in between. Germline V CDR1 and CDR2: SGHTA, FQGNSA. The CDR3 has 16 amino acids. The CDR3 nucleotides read TGTGCCAGCAGCTCCCAGGGGGGGGGTTCACGTGAGACCCAGTACTTC. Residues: CASSSQGGGSRETQYF. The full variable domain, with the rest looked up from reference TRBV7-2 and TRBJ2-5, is GAGVSQSPSNKVTEKGKDVELRCDPISGHTALYWYRQSLGQGLEFLIYFQGNSAPDKSGLPSDRFSAERTGGSVSTLTIQRTQQEDSAVYLCASSSQGGGSRETQYFGPGTRLLVL.

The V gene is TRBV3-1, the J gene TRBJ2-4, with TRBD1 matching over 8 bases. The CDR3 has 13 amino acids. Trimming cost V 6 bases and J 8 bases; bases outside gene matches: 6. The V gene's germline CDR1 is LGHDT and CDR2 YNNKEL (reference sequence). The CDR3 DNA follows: TGTGCCAGCAGTTCAGGGGGCGCTGACATTCAGTACTTC. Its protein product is CASSSGGADIQYF.

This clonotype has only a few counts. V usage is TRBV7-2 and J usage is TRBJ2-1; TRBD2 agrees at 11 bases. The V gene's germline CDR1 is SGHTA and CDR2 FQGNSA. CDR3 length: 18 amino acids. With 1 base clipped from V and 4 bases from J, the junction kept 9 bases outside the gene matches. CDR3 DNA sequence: TGTGCCAGCAGCTTAGTCCTAGCCACTAGCGGGGGTTACAATGAGCAGTTCTTC. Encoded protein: CASSLVLATSGGYNEQFF. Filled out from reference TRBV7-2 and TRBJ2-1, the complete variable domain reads GAGVSQSPSNKVTEKGKDVELRCDPISGHTALYWYRQSLGQGLEFLIYFQGNSAPDKSGLPSDRFSAERTGGSVSTLTIQRTQQEDSAVYLCASSLVLATSGGYNEQFFGPGTRLTVL.

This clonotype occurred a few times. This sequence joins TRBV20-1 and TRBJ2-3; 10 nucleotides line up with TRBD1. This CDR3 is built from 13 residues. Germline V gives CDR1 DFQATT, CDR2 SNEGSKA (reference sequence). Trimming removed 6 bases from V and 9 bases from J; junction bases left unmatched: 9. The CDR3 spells CSAEGTGEETQYF. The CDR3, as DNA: TGCAGTGCCGAGGGGACAGGGGAGGAAACGCAGTATTTT.

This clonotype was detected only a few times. DNA of the CDR3: TGTGCCAGCAGCGTAGCAACAGGTGATTCTTATGGTGAGCAGTTCTTC. This codes for CASSVATGDSYGEQFF. The chain links TRBV9 to TRBJ2-1; TRBD1 is a possible D gene (5 bases). Trimming left V 0 bases short and J 9 bases short, with 19 bases between. The CDR3 runs to 16 residues. The V gene's germline CDR1 is SGDLS and CDR2 YYNGEE.

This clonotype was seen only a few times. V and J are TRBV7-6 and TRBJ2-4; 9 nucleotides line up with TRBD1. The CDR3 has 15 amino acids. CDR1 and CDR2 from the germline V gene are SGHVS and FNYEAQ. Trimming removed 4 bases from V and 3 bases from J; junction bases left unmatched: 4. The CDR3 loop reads CASSSPGQGKNIQYF. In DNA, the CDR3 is TGTGCCAGCAGCTCACCGGGACAGGGCAAAAACATTCAGTACTTC.

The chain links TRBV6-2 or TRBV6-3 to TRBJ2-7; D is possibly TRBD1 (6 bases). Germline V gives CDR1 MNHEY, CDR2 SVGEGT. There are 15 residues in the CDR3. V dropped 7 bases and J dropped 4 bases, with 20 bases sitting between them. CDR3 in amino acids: CASTRIQGVPYEQYF. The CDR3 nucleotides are TGTGCCAGCACCAGAATACAGGGTGTCCCTTACGAGCAGTACTTC.